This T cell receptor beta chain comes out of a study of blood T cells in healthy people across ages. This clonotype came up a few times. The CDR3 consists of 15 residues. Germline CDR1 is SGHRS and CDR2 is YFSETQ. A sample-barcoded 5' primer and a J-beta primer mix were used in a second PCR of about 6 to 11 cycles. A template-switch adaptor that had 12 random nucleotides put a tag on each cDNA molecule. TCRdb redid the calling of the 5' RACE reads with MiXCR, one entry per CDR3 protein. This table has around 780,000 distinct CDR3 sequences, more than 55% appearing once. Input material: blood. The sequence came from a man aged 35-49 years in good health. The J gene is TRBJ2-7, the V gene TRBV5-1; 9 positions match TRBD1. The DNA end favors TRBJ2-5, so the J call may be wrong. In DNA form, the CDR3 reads TGCGCCAGCAGCTTGCGGACAGGGGTCGTGGAGACCCAGTACTTC. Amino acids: CASSLRTGVVETQYF.